This TCR beta chain was sequenced during a study of metastatic and nonmetastatic thyroid tumors. In the study overall: A comparison of repertoires was made across blood and tumor or nodule tissue from malignant and benign thyroid patients.

This clone turned up a few times. Its antigen remains unknown. This sequence may be a read error, since a much larger clone differs from it by one base. Study-wide results and caveats: Malignant thyroid tumors reportedly had TCR beta diversity that was significantly higher than in benign nodules, in blood and tumor.

Each patient went into thyroid surgery without having received any treatment. Authors' methods: Clinicopathological groups supplied CDR3 differences that were used to build a distant-metastasis classifier for papillary thyroid cancer. TCRdb re-analyzed the PCR reads through MiXCR. The V and J calls and clone size come from TCRdb's table, not from the authors' own analysis. Among roughly 59,000 clones listed, roughly 15% were seen once. V lost 2 bases and J 9 bases, leaving 11 bases between the germline ends. The CDR3 loop spans 12 amino acids. From germline, CDR1 is SGHKS and CDR2 YYEKEE (reference sequence).

This TCR derives from a male donor with papillary thyroid cancer or a benign thyroid nodule (not recorded which). Some clones in this sample may be carry-over from other donors' samples. The V gene is TRBV5-5, the J gene TRBJ1-2; tentative D call: TRBD1 (5 bases). The sequencing input was blood. Here the CDR3 reads CASSLWGGCYTF. The DNA of the CDR3 is TGTGCCAGCAGCTTATGGGGCGGGTGCTACACCTTC.